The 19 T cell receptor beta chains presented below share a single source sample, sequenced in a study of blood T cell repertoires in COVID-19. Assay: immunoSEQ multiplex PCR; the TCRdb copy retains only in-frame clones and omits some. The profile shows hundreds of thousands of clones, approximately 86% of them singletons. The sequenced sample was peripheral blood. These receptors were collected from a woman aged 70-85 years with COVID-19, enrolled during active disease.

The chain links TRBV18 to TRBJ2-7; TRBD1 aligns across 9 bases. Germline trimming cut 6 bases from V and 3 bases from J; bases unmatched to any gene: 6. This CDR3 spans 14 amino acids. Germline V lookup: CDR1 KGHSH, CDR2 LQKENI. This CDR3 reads CASSGTGINYEQYF. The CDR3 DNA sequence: TGTGCCAGCTCCGGGACAGGGATCAACTACGAGCAGTACTTC. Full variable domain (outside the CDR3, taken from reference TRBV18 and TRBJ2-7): NAGVMQNPRHLVRRRGQEARLRCSPMKGHSHVYWYRQLPEEGLKFMVYLQKENIIDESGMPKERFSAEFPKEGPSILRIQQVVRGDSAAYFCASSGTGINYEQYFGPGTRLTVT.

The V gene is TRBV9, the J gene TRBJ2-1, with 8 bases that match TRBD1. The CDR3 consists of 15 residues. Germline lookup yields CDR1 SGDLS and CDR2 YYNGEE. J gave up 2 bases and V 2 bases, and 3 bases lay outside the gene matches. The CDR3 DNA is TGTGCCAGCAGCGTCCGGGACAGGACCTACAATGAGCAGTTCTTC. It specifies CASSVRDRTYNEQFF. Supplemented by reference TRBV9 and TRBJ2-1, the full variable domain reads DSGVTQTPKHLITATGQRVTLRCSPRSGDLSVYWYQQSLDQGLQFLIQYYNGEERAKGNILERFSAQQFPDLHSELNLSSLELGDSALYFCASSVRDRTYNEQFFGPGTRLTVL.

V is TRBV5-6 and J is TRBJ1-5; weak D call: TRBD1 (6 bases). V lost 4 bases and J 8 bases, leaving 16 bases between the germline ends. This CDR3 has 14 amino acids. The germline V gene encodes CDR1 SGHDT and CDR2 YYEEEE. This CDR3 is CASSPTGSWEPQHF. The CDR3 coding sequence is TGTGCCAGCAGCCCAACAGGGAGTTGGGAGCCCCAGCATTTT. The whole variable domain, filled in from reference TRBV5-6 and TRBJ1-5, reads DAGVTQSPTHLIKTRGQQVTLRCSPKSGHDTVSWYQQALGQGPQFIFQYYEEEERQRGNFPDRFSGHQFPNYSSELNVNALLLGDSALYLCASSPTGSWEPQHFGDGTRLSIL.

CDR3 sequence reads: CASSSTAHNEQFF. CDR3 nucleotides: TGTGCCAGCAGCTCCACAGCTCACAATGAGCAGTTCTTC. V usage is TRBV7-2 and J usage is TRBJ2-1, with D unresolved. The CDR3 contains 13 residues. CDR1 SGHTA and CDR2 FQGNSA come from the germline V gene. Trimming shortened V by 4 bases and J by 5 bases, and 9 bases separated the two germline ends.

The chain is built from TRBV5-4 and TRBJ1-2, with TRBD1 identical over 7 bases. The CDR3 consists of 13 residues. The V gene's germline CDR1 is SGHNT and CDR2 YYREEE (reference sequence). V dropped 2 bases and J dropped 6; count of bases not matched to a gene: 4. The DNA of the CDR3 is TGTGCCAGCAGCTTAGACAGGGTCGATGGCTACACCTTC. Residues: CASSLDRVDGYTF.

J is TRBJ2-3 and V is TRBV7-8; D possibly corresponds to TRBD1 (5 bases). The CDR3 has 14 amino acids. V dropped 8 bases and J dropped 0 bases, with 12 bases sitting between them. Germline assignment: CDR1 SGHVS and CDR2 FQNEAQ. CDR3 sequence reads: CASGQGASTDTQYF. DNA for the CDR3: TGTGCCAGCGGGCAGGGCGCTAGCACAGATACGCAGTATTTT.

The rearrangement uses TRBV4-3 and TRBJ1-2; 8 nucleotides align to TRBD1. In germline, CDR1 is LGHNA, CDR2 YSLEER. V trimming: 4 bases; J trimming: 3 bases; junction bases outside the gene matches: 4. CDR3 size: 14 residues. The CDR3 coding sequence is TGCGCCAGCAGCCGGCCAGGGGGCGACTATGGCTACACCTTC. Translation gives CASSRPGGDYGYTF.

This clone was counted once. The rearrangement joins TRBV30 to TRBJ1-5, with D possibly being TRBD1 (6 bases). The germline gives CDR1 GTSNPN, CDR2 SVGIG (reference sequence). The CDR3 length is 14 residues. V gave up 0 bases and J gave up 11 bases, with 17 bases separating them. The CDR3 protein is CAWSVLGAGTAQHF. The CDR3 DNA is TGTGCCTGGAGTGTACTGGGGGCGGGCACGGCCCAGCATTTT.

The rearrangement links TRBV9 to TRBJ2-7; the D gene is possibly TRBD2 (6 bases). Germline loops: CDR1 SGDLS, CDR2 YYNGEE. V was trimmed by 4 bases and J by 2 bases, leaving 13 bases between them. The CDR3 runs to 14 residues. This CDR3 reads CASSSGGTAYEQYF. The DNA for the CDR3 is TGTGCCAGCAGCTCAGGAGGGACCGCCTACGAGCAGTACTTC.

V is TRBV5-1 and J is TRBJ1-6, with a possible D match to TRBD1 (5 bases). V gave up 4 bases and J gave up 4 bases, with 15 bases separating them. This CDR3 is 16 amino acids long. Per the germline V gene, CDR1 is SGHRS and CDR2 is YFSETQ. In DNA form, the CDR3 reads TGCGCCAGCAGCCCGGACACTTACCTGTATAATTCACCCCTCCACTTT. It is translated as CASSPDTYLYNSPLHF.

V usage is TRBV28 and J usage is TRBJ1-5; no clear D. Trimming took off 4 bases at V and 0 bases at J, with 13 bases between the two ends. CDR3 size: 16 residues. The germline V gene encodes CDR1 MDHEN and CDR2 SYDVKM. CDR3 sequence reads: CASSSYRDGSNQPQHF. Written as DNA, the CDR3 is TGTGCCAGCAGTTCTTACAGAGACGGTAGCAATCAGCCCCAGCATTTT.

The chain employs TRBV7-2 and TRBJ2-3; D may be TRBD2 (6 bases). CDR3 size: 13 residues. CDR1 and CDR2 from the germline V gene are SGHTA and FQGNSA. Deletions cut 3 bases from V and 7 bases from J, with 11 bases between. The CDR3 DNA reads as TGTGCCAGCAGCTTTCGGGGGTCTAATACGCAGTATTTT. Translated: CASSFRGSNTQYF.

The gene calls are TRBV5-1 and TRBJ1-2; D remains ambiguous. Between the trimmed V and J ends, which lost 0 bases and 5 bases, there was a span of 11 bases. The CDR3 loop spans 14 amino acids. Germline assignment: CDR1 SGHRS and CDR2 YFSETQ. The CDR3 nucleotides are TGCGCCAGCAGCTTGGCCGGCGGAGGATATGGCTACACCTTC. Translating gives CASSLAGGGYGYTF. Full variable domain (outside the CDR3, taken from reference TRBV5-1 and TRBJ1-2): KAGVTQTPRYLIKTRGQQVTLSCSPISGHRSVSWYQQTPGQGLQFLFEYFSETQRNKGNFPGRFSGRQFSNSRSEMNVSTLELGDSALYLCASSLAGGGYGYTFGSGTRLTVV.

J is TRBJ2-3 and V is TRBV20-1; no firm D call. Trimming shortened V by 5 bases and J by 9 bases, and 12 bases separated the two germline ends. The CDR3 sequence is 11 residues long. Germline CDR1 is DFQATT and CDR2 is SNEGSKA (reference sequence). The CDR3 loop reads CSARHRNTQYF. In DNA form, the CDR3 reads TGCAGTGCTCGACATCGCAACACGCAGTATTTT.

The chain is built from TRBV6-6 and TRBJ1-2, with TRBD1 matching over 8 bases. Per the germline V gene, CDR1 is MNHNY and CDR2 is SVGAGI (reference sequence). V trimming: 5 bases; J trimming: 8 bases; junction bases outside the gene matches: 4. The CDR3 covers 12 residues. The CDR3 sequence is CASSDGQGGYTF. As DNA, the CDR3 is TGTGCCAGCAGTGACGGACAGGGCGGCTACACCTTC.

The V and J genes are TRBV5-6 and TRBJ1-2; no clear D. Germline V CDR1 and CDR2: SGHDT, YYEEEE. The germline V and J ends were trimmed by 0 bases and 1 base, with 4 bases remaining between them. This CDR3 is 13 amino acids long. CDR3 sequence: CASSLGSNYGYTF. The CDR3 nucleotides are TGTGCCAGCAGCTTGGGCAGTAACTATGGCTACACCTTC.

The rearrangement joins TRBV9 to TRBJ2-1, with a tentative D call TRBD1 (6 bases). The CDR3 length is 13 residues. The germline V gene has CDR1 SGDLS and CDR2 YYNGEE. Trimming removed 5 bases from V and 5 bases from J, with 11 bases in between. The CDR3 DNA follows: TGTGCCAGCAGTCTAACAGGGAACAATGAGCAGTTCTTC. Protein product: CASSLTGNNEQFF.

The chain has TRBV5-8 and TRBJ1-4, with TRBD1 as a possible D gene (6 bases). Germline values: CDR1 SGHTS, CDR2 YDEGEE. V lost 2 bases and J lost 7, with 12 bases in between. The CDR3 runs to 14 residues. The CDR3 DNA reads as TGTGCCAGCAGCTTTCAGGGAGGGGGTGAAAAACTGTTTTTT. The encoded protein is CASSFQGGGEKLFF.

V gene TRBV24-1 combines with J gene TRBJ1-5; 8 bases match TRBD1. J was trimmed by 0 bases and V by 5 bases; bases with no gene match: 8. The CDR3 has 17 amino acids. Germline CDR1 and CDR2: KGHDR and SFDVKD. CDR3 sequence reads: CATSVVNRGDSNQPQHF. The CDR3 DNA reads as TGTGCCACCAGTGTCGTCAACAGGGGGGATAGCAATCAGCCCCAGCATTTT.